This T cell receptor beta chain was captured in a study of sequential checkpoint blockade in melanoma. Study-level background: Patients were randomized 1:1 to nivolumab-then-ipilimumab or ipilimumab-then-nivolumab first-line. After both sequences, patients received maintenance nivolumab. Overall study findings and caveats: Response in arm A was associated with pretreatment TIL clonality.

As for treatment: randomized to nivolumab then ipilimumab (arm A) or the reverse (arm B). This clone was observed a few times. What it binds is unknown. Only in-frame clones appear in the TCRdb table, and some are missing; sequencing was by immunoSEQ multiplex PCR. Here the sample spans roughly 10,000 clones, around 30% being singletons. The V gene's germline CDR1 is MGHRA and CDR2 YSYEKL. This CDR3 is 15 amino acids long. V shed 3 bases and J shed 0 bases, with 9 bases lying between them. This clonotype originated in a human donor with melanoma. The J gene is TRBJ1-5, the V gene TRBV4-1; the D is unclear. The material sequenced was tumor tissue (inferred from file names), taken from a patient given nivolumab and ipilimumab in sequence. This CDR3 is CASSHVTGSNQPQHF. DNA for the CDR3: TGCGCCAGCAGCCATGTCACGGGTAGCAATCAGCCCCAGCATTTT.